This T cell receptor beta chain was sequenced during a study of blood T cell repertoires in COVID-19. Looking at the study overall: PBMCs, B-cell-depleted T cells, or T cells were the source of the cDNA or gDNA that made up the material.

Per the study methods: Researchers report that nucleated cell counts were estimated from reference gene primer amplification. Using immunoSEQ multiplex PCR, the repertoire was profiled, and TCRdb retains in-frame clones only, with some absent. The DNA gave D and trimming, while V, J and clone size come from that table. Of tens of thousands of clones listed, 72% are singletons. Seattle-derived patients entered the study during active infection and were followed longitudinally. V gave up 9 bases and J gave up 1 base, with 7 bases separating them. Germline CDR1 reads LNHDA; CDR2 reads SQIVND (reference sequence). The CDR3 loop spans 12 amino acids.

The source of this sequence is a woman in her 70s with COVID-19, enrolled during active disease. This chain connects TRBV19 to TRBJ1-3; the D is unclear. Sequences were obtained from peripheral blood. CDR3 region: CASGGSGNTIYF. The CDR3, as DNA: TGTGCCAGCGGAGGATCTGGAAACACCATATATTTT.